These 26 T cell receptor beta chains were sequenced from one sample in a study of Graves' ophthalmopathy and Graves' hyperthyroidism. Researchers took RNA transcripts and amplified TCR beta CDR3 regions from them. Scientists carried out first-round RT-PCR using HTBI primers and then a second-round multiplex PCR. TCRdb fed the multiplex PCR reads into MiXCR, producing one record per CDR3 protein. In the table there are roughly 1.1 million distinct CDR3 sequences, approximately 35% of which are singletons. The sequenced sample consisted of peripheral blood or thyroid tissue (not recorded which). These receptors came from an adult man with Graves' hyperthyroidism.

Regarding this clonotype: A clone one base away is much larger, so this may be a read error. J is TRBJ2-5 and V is TRBV11-2; the D gene is possibly TRBD1 (5 bases). CDR3 size: 15 residues. Per the germline V gene, CDR1 is SGHAT and CDR2 is FQNNGV. The chain's CDR3 is CASSSSPVGQEAQYF. The CDR3 DNA reads TGTGCCAGCAGCTCCTCGCCGGTCGGACAAGAGGCCCAGTACTTC.

This clonotype was counted at least ten times. The chain joins TRBV29-1 to TRBJ1-1; D is uncertain. Trimming took 0 bases from V and 5 from J, leaving 10 bases between them. Germline assignment: CDR1 SQVTM and CDR2 ANQGSEA. This CDR3 spans 13 amino acids. CDR3 DNA sequence: TGCAGCGTTGAAGATTATTGGATAACTGAAGCTTTCTTT. Translated, it gives CSVEDYWITEAFF.

This clonotype was seen at least ten times. V is TRBV7-2 and J is TRBJ2-7; no clear D gene. The V and J ends lost 5 bases and 6 bases respectively, with 14 bases between them. CDR1 SGHTA and CDR2 FQGNSA come from the germline V gene. The CDR3 extends over 13 amino acids. The CDR3 spells CASSTDPSGEQYF. CDR3 coding DNA: TGTGCCAGCAGCACCGATCCCTCGGGCGAGCAGTACTTC.

This clonotype was recorded many times. The chain couples TRBV19 to TRBJ1-5; D may be TRBD1 (5 bases). Between the trimmed V and J ends, which lost 7 bases and 1 base, there was a span of 17 bases. CDR1 is LNHDA, CDR2 SQIVND, per germline (reference sequence). The CDR3 extends over 16 amino acids. The chain's CDR3 is CASKSRGGESNQPQHF. The CDR3 DNA reads TGTGCCAGTAAAAGTCGGGGAGGGGAAAGCAATCAGCCCCAGCATTTT. Full variable domain (outside the CDR3, taken from reference TRBV19 and TRBJ1-5): DGGITQSPKYLFRKEGQNVTLSCEQNLNHDAMYWYRQDPGQGLRLIYYSQIVNDFQKGDIAEGYSVSREKKESFPLTVTSAQKNPTAFYLCASKSRGGESNQPQHFGDGTRLSIL.

The V gene is TRBV20-1, the J gene TRBJ1-5; D is unclear. CDR1 and CDR2 (germline): DFQATT, SNEGSKA (reference sequence). The CDR3 totals 15 residues. V dropped 1 base and J dropped 5 bases, with 15 bases sitting between them. This chain's CDR3 is CSARASGNLYQPQHF. Written as DNA, the CDR3 is TGCAGTGCTAGAGCGTCGGGGAATTTGTATCAGCCCCAGCATTTT.

This clonotype turned up a few times. This may stem from a read error, because a much larger clone lies one nucleotide away. This chain joins TRBV2 and TRBJ2-7, with D unresolved. CDR1 is SNHLY and CDR2 is FYNNEI in the germline V gene. The CDR3 totals 12 residues. Trimming cost V 7 bases and J 0 bases, with 7 bases left between them. The CDR3 sequence is CASKSSSYEQYF. The CDR3 region has the DNA TGTGCCAGCAAGTCCAGCTCCTACGAGCAGTACTTC.

This clonotype was detected ten times or more. The V gene is TRBV29-1, the J gene TRBJ1-1; D is perhaps TRBD1 (6 bases). Per germline, CDR1 SQVTM and CDR2 ANQGSEA. The CDR3 runs to 11 residues. V was clipped by 5 bases and J by 11 bases, with 15 bases between them. CDR3 region: CSVIRGALAFF. CDR3 nucleotide sequence: TGCAGCGTTATTAGGGGGGCTTTGGCTTTCTTT.

This clonotype appeared many times. The rearrangement uses TRBV29-1 and TRBJ1-1; perhaps TRBD1 as D (5 bases). V lost 5 bases, J lost 11 bases, and 18 bases lay in between. Germline V gene sequence: CDR1 SQVTM, CDR2 ANQGSEA. The CDR3 extends over 12 amino acids. The CDR3 sequence: CSVPDMGVGAFF. CDR3 bases: TGCAGCGTTCCCGACATGGGGGTTGGCGCTTTCTTT.

This clonotype was detected many times. The V call is TRBV12-3 or TRBV12-4, the J call TRBJ1-2; TRBD1 is a possible D gene (5 bases). The CDR3 contains 13 residues. Between the trimmed V and J ends, which lost 3 bases and 2 bases, there was a span of 7 bases. The CDR3 spells CASSFPGNYGYTF. The CDR3 DNA reads as TGTGCCAGCAGTTTCCCAGGGAACTATGGCTACACCTTC.

This chain uses TRBV20-1 with TRBJ2-7; 12 nucleotides line up with TRBD2. This CDR3 comprises 15 residues. Germline CDR1 reads DFQATT; CDR2 reads SNEGSKA (reference sequence). Trimming removed 6 bases from V and 4 bases from J; junction bases left unmatched: 10. CDR3 region: CSARKGLAGFYEQYF. The DNA for the CDR3 is TGCAGTGCCAGAAAAGGACTAGCGGGATTTTACGAGCAGTACTTC.

About this clonotype itself: This may come from a read error, since a much larger clone is one base off. The conserved phenylalanine or tryptophan normally closing the CDR3 is absent here, so this likely arose from a read error. The J gene is TRBJ2-5, the V gene TRBV11-2, with 8 bases matching TRBD2. Germline V lookup: CDR1 SGHAT, CDR2 FQNNGV. Trimming cost V 7 bases and J 2 bases; bases outside gene matches: 9. The CDR3 runs 15 residues. This chain's CDR3 is CASTSAGEAQETQYS. The DNA of the CDR3 is TGTGCCAGCACCTCAGCGGGGGAAGCTCAAGAGACCCAGTACTCC.

To note about this clonotype: Since a much larger clone is just one base distant, this may be a read error. The CDR3 does not close with the conserved phenylalanine or tryptophan, likely indicating a read error. The rearrangement links TRBV7-2 to TRBJ1-2; TRBD1 might be the D (6 bases). The V end was cut by 4 bases, the J end by 5 bases, with 14 bases between. CDR3 length: 14 residues. Germline CDR1 and CDR2: SGHTA and FQGNSA. CDR3 in DNA: TGTGCCAGCAGCTCAGAGACAACAGGGTATGGCTACACCCTC. Amino acid sequence: CASSSETTGYGYTL.

This clonotype has only one observation. This could be a read error, since a much larger clone is one nucleotide away. The rearrangement joins TRBV2 to TRBJ2-5; TRBD2 matches 11 bases. The ends lost 4 bases at V and 2 bases at J; junction bases unmatched: 6. The CDR3 covers 16 residues. Germline CDR1 and CDR2: SNHLY and FYNNEI. CDR3 residues: CASSGTSGRTQETQYF. In DNA, the CDR3 is TGTGCCAGCAGTGGAACTAGCGGGAGAACTCAAGAGACCCAGTACTTC.

The gene calls are TRBV28 and TRBJ1-5, with unresolved D. The germline V gene encodes CDR1 MDHEN and CDR2 SYDVKM. The CDR3 covers 15 residues. V lost 7 bases, J lost 2 bases, and 15 bases lay in between. This CDR3 is CASNGNDGGNQPQHF. DNA of the CDR3: TGTGCCAGCAACGGAAACGACGGCGGCAATCAGCCCCAGCATTTT.

This clonotype was observed a few times. This rearrangement joins TRBV10-3 to TRBJ2-7; the D gene is possibly TRBD1 (5 bases). The germline gives CDR1 ENHRY, CDR2 SYGVKD. The CDR3 consists of 15 residues. V lost 0 bases and J 0 bases, leaving 9 bases between the germline ends. DNA for the CDR3: TGTGCCATCAGTGAGTCAGGGGTGGGCTCCTACGAGCAGTACTTC. It yields the protein CAISESGVGSYEQYF.

This clonotype was observed a few times. The chain joins TRBV18 to TRBJ1-5; the match to TRBD1 covers 12 bases. Trimming took 6 bases from V and 5 from J; bases not matched to a gene: 5. The CDR3 extends over 15 amino acids. CDR1 KGHSH and CDR2 LQKENI come from the germline V gene. For the CDR3, the DNA is TGTGCCAGCTCGCCGGGACAGGGGGCTTATCAGCCCCAGCATTTT. Encoded protein: CASSPGQGAYQPQHF.

This clonotype was found many times. The V call is TRBV29-1, the J call TRBJ2-7; TRBD2 agrees at 7 bases. The trim removed 3 bases at V and 7 bases at J, leaving 12 bases unmatched. CDR3 length equals 14 residues. From germline, CDR1 is SQVTM and CDR2 ANQGSEA. DNA for the CDR3: TGCAGCGTTGAGCGGCGGGAGTCCACCGTGGAGCAGTACTTC. It specifies CSVERRESTVEQYF.

Concerning this clonotype: A much larger clone lies a single base off, so this may be a read error. The conserved final phenylalanine or tryptophan is absent from the CDR3, which likely points to a read error. V gene TRBV7-2 combines with J gene TRBJ1-1, with D hard to call. Between the trimmed V and J ends, which lost 2 bases and 0 bases, there was a span of 7 bases. This CDR3 comprises 14 residues. Germline lookup yields CDR1 SGHTA and CDR2 FQGNSA. CDR3: CASSLMEMNTEAFL. The CDR3 DNA is TGTGCCAGCAGCTTAATGGAGATGAACACTGAAGCTTTCCTT.

This clonotype occurred once. J is TRBJ2-5 and V is TRBV10-3; D unresolved. Germline CDR1 reads ENHRY; CDR2 reads SYGVKD. The V end lost 5 bases, the J end lost 2 bases, and 12 bases lay between the germline ends. The CDR3 covers 14 residues. CDR3 bases: TGTGCCATCAGTTACGGGCCAGGTCAAGAGACCCAGTACTTC. Protein product: CAISYGPGQETQYF.

This clonotype was observed a handful of times. The gene calls are TRBV6-5 and TRBJ1-2, with unresolved D. CDR3 length: 18 residues. Germline-derived CDR1 and CDR2 are MNHEY and SVGAGI. The V end lost 5 bases, the J end lost 2 bases, and 24 bases lay between the germline ends. CDR3 DNA sequence: TGTGCCAGCAGTCTGGGCCCGCTGATTACAGCTATAAACTATGGCTACACCTTC. This codes for CASSLGPLITAINYGYTF.

The chain combines TRBV12-3 or TRBV12-4 with TRBJ1-4; D perhaps matches TRBD1 (6 bases). The CDR3 has 15 residues. Trimming removed 5 bases from V and 5 bases from J, with 15 bases in between. The CDR3 region is CASSPQQGPNEKLFF. In DNA, the CDR3 is TGTGCCAGCAGTCCACAACAGGGCCCCAATGAAAAACTGTTTTTT.

This clonotype was detected ten times or more. The chain carries TRBV11-2 and TRBJ1-4; a possible D gene is TRBD1 (6 bases). V lost 1 base and J lost 8, with 14 bases in between. Germline assignment: CDR1 SGHAT and CDR2 FQNNGV. There are 15 residues in the CDR3. The CDR3 sequence: CASSLGAGEKEKLFF. CDR3 nucleotide sequence: TGTGCCAGCAGCTTAGGGGCAGGGGAAAAGGAAAAACTGTTTTTT.

The gene calls are TRBV2 and TRBJ2-5; the D gene is possibly TRBD2 (5 bases). The V and J ends lost 9 bases and 9 bases respectively, with 11 bases between them. The CDR3 consists of 10 residues. Germline values: CDR1 SNHLY, CDR2 FYNNEI. The CDR3 DNA reads as TGTGCCAGTAGTTCGGAGGCCCAGTACTTC. Translating gives CASSSEAQYF.

In its sample, this clonotype was seen many times. The V gene is TRBV7-2, the J gene TRBJ2-5; 7 bases line up with TRBD2. V was pared by 6 bases and J by 5 bases, with 9 bases of the junction left unmatched. CDR3 size: 14 residues. CDR1 is SGHTA, CDR2 FQGNSA, per germline. The CDR3 reads CASRTGRSGETQYF. CDR3 nucleotides: TGTGCCAGCAGGACGGGACGTAGCGGGGAGACCCAGTACTTC.

The CDR3, as DNA: TGCAGTGCCCAAGGACTAGCGTCATTGGAGACCCAGTACTTC. Amino acids: CSAQGLASLETQYF. This rearrangement joins TRBV20-1 to TRBJ2-5, with 9 bases lining up with TRBD2. Germline values: CDR1 DFQATT, CDR2 SNEGSKA (reference sequence). The CDR3 has 14 residues. J was trimmed by 5 bases and V by 6 bases; bases with no gene match: 10.

The chain has TRBV9 and TRBJ1-2; no firm D call. The ends were cut back, 4 bases at V and 0 bases at J, with 10 bases in the middle. This CDR3 is 14 amino acids long. The germline V gene encodes CDR1 SGDLS and CDR2 YYNGEE. The chain's CDR3 is CASSLSISNYGYTF. The DNA for the CDR3 is TGTGCCAGCAGCTTAAGTATTTCTAACTATGGCTACACCTTC.